Presented here are 29 T cell receptor beta chains from one specimen sequenced in a study of OX40 agonist ivuxolimab in advanced cancers. Using immunoSEQ multiplex PCR, the repertoire was profiled, and TCRdb retains in-frame clones only, with some absent. Here the sample spans about 15,000 clones, roughly three quarters being singletons. This specimen was CD4+ or CD8+ T cells sorted from blood, taken in a trial of the OX40 agonist ivuxolimab. These receptor sequences come from an adult with an advanced solid tumor such as melanoma, head and neck, liver or kidney cancer.

The gene calls are TRBV4-3 and TRBJ2-5; TRBD2 aligns across 8 bases. This CDR3 has 15 residues. The V segment lost 3 bases and the J segment 5 bases; nucleotides outside the gene matches: 8. Germline lookup yields CDR1 LGHNA and CDR2 YSLEER. CDR3 residues: CASSQTSANGETQYF. DNA of the CDR3: TGCGCCAGCAGCCAGACTAGCGCTAATGGGGAGACCCAGTACTTC.

The CDR3 region has the DNA TGTGCCAGCATGGGGTATCAGCCCCAGCATTTT. Amino acid sequence: CASMGYQPQHF. V is TRBV6-1 and J is TRBJ1-5; D remains ambiguous. In germline, CDR1 is MNHNS, CDR2 SASEGT. CDR3 length equals 11 residues. The V end was cut by 7 bases, the J end by 5 bases, with 6 bases between.

V usage is TRBV7-9 and J usage is TRBJ2-7, with 9 bases that match TRBD1. J lost 7 bases, V lost 7 bases, and 11 bases had no gene match. Germline CDR1 and CDR2: SEHNR and FQNEAQ (reference sequence). The length of the CDR3 is 14 residues. CDR3 protein: CASTPQTGGREQYF. CDR3 nucleotides: TGTGCCAGCACCCCTCAAACAGGGGGCCGGGAGCAGTACTTC.

The chain recombines TRBV6-5 with TRBJ2-7; TRBD1 agrees at 9 bases. The CDR3 covers 15 residues. The V and J ends lost 5 bases and 6 bases, in that order; junction bases with no gene match: 11. Germline CDR1 reads MNHEY; CDR2 reads SVGAGI. Here the CDR3 reads CASSHGTGPSIEQYF. In nucleotides, the CDR3 is TGTGCCAGCAGTCATGGGACAGGGCCAAGTATCGAGCAGTACTTC.

This clone is labeled medium-sized. The V call is TRBV27, the J call TRBJ2-7; 8 bases line up with TRBD2. The CDR3 has 15 residues. Germline V lookup: CDR1 MNHEY, CDR2 SMNVEV (reference sequence). J gave up 6 bases and V 4 bases, and 11 bases lay outside the gene matches. CDR3: CASSSSRGLVGEQYF. For the CDR3, the DNA is TGTGCCAGCAGTTCATCAAGGGGACTAGTAGGCGAGCAGTACTTC.

This chain joins TRBV5-1 and TRBJ2-2, with 10 bases that match TRBD2. Trimming cost V 0 bases and J 10 bases; bases outside gene matches: 9. The CDR3 is made up of 16 amino acids. CDR1 and CDR2 (germline): SGHRS, YFSETQ. Written as DNA, the CDR3 is TGCGCCAGCAGCTTGGATCCTAGCGGGAGTATCGAGGAGCTGTTTTTT. Amino acids: CASSLDPSGSIEELFF.

V and J are TRBV5-6 and TRBJ1-6, with D hard to call. The germline V gene has CDR1 SGHDT and CDR2 YYEEEE. V was pared by 0 bases and J by 3 bases, with 7 bases between. The length of the CDR3 is 15 residues. DNA of the CDR3: TGTGCCAGCAGCTTGGTTTCAGGCTATAATTCACCCCTCCACTTT. Translated, it gives CASSLVSGYNSPLHF.

V usage is TRBV7-8 and J usage is TRBJ1-2; D is ambiguous. V shed 4 bases and J shed 6 bases, with 15 bases lying between them. The CDR3 consists of 14 residues. Germline CDR1 and CDR2: SGHVS and FQNEAQ. Here the CDR3 reads CASSSKGVLHGYTF. The CDR3 DNA follows: TGTGCCAGCAGCTCCAAGGGAGTTCTCCATGGCTACACCTTC.

With regard to this clone: Germline and junction disagree at one end, which may indicate a read error. The chain couples TRBV19 to TRBJ1-5; D is ambiguous. Germline V lookup: CDR1 LNHDA, CDR2 SQIVND (reference sequence). The CDR3 has 14 amino acids. The CDR3 sequence is CASRIEQPPRKQHF. The CDR3 DNA reads as TGTGCCAGTCGTATAGAGCAGCCACCACGGAAACAGCATTTT.

The chain combines TRBV9 with TRBJ2-5; the match to TRBD2 covers 8 bases. CDR3 length: 15 residues. Germline V lookup: CDR1 SGDLS, CDR2 YYNGEE. J lost 5 bases, V lost 4 bases, and 10 bases had no gene match. The CDR3, as DNA: TGTGCCAGCAGCCTAAGTAACGGGAGGGGCGAGACCCAGTACTTC. It codes for CASSLSNGRGETQYF.

DNA for the CDR3: TGTGCTAGTGGTCCCCAAGGGGTTAGGGAGCAGTTCTTC. Translating gives CASGPQGVREQFF. This chain connects TRBV12-5 to TRBJ2-1; weak D call: TRBD1 (5 bases). CDR1 and CDR2 from the germline V gene are LGHNT and FRNRAP. V shed 5 bases and J shed 10 bases, with 15 bases lying between them. The CDR3 totals 13 residues.

In its sample, this clone was seen once. The chain uses TRBV25-1 and TRBJ2-3, with 8 positions matching TRBD2. This CDR3 region has 15 residues. Trimming removed 6 bases from V and 3 bases from J; junction bases left unmatched: 8. Germline CDR1 is MGHDK and CDR2 is SYGVNS. The CDR3 region is CASSSRTSGTDTQYF. For the CDR3, the DNA is TGTGCCAGCAGCTCGCGAACTAGCGGTACAGATACGCAGTATTTT.

This clone was counted at least ten times. This chain joins TRBV4-3 and TRBJ2-2; 8 nucleotides match TRBD2. The germline V gene has CDR1 LGHNA and CDR2 YSLEER. This CDR3 is 17 amino acids long. V was clipped by 0 bases and J by 4 bases; unmatched bases: 7. CDR3: CASSQEFNGRATGELFF. The CDR3 bases are TGCGCCAGCAGCCAAGAGTTTAACGGGAGGGCCACCGGGGAGCTGTTTTTT.

This clone was counted once. A far larger clone is one base from this, pointing to a likely read error. Written as DNA, the CDR3 is TGCACCAGCAGCCAAGGTATGGGAGGAACTGACGAGCAGTACTTC. Translation gives CTSSQGMGGTDEQYF. The chain links TRBV1 to TRBJ2-7; whether TRBD2, the table's D call, matches the DNA was not checked. TRBV1 is described as a pseudogene. The CDR3 sequence is 15 residues long.

On this clone itself: This sample also contains other DNA sequences that code for the same CDR3. This chain joins TRBV18 and TRBJ2-3; 9 bases are a match to TRBD2. With V trimmed by 3 bases and J by 4 bases, 14 bases remained unmatched. Germline CDR1 and CDR2: KGHSH and LQKENI. This CDR3 region has 18 residues. CDR3 residues: CASSPPGTSPPRADTQYF. In nucleotides, the CDR3 is TGTGCCAGCTCACCCCCGGGGACTAGCCCGCCTCGAGCAGATACGCAGTATTTT.

This clone was recorded only once. The chain has TRBV28 and TRBJ2-1, with D maybe TRBD1 (5 bases). The V end was cut by 6 bases, the J end by 0 bases, with 15 bases between. Germline-derived CDR1 and CDR2 are MDHEN and SYDVKM. The CDR3 has 16 amino acids. CDR3 residues: CASRPDTLSSYNEQFF. The DNA of the CDR3 is TGTGCCAGCAGACCGGACACCCTAAGCTCCTACAATGAGCAGTTCTTC.

V gene TRBV27 combines with J gene TRBJ2-7; a weak D match, TRBD2 (5 bases). Germline V gene data show CDR1 as MNHEY and CDR2 as SMNVEV (reference sequence). V lost 5 bases and J 0 bases, leaving 11 bases between the germline ends. This CDR3 spans 14 amino acids. The CDR3 region is CASSGAESSYEQYF. The CDR3 DNA is TGTGCCAGCAGTGGAGCGGAAAGCTCCTACGAGCAGTACTTC.

This clone is a singleton in its sample. The gene calls are TRBV7-8 and TRBJ2-2; D call uncertain. Germline-derived CDR1 and CDR2 are SGHVS and FQNEAQ. The CDR3 runs to 12 residues. Trimming removed 7 bases from V and 0 bases from J, with 3 bases in between. CDR3 DNA sequence: TGTGCCAGCACCCCGAACACCGGGGAGCTGTTTTTT. Protein sequence: CASTPNTGELFF.

This chain uses TRBV18 with TRBJ2-2; 7 nucleotides agree with TRBD2. The CDR3 has 14 amino acids. V shed 3 bases, J shed 6 bases, and the junction held 4 bases outside the gene matches. Germline assignment: CDR1 KGHSH and CDR2 LQKENI. The CDR3, as DNA: TGTGCCAGCTCACCGTCGGGAGGCCCCGGGGAGCTGTTTTTT. It yields the protein CASSPSGGPGELFF.

The chain combines TRBV14 with TRBJ2-1; 10 positions agree with TRBD1. The CDR3 covers 16 residues. The V and J ends lost 0 bases and 4 bases, in that order; junction bases with no gene match: 3. The germline V gene has CDR1 SGHDN and CDR2 FVKESK. CDR3 protein: CASSQETGGVYNEQFF. For the CDR3, the DNA is TGTGCCAGCAGCCAAGAGACAGGGGGCGTGTACAATGAGCAGTTCTTC.

This clone has just a few counts. CDR3 loop: CASSSGPLYGYTF. The CDR3 DNA is TGTGCCAGCAGCTCGGGACCCCTCTATGGCTACACCTTC. The rearrangement joins TRBV7-6 to TRBJ1-2; TRBD1 might be the D (5 bases). V was shortened by 4 bases and J by 4 bases, with 10 bases between the two germline ends. The CDR3 is made up of 13 amino acids. Germline lookup yields CDR1 SGHVS and CDR2 FNYEAQ.

This chain joins TRBV12-5 and TRBJ2-5; TRBD1 might be the D (5 bases). CDR3 length: 10 residues. Looked up from germline, CDR1 is LGHNT and CDR2 is FRNRAP. V was trimmed by 0 bases and J by 14 bases, leaving 7 bases between them. The chain's CDR3 is CASGLVQVYF. The CDR3 bases are TGTGCTAGTGGTTTGGTACAGGTTTACTTC.

This rearrangement joins TRBV4-3 to TRBJ2-5, with TRBD2 matching 9 bases. Per germline, CDR1 LGHNA and CDR2 YSLEER. Germline trimming cut 0 bases from V and 1 base from J; bases unmatched to any gene: 0. The CDR3 extends over 15 amino acids. The CDR3 spells CASSQERGGQETQYF. CDR3 coding DNA: TGCGCCAGCAGCCAAGAGCGGGGGGGCCAAGAGACCCAGTACTTC.

V gene TRBV11-3 combines with J gene TRBJ2-5; tentatively, D is TRBD1 or TRBD2 (5 bases each). Germline assignment: CDR1 SGHNT and CDR2 YENEEA. The CDR3 extends over 10 amino acids. V was pared by 3 bases and J by 11 bases, with 7 bases between. Written as DNA, the CDR3 is TGTGCCAGCAGCTTGGGGGAGCAGTACTTC. Translation gives CASSLGEQYF.

The chain couples TRBV4-3 to TRBJ2-7; TRBD1 matches 9 bases. Germline V CDR1 and CDR2: LGHNA, YSLEER. This CDR3 comprises 15 residues. V lost 1 base to trimming and J lost 3 bases; unmatched junction nucleotides: 4. The CDR3 spells CASSQGDRELYEQYF. CDR3 nucleotides: TGCGCCAGCAGCCAAGGGGACAGGGAACTCTACGAGCAGTACTTC.

This chain uses TRBV4-3 with TRBJ1-2, with TRBD1 matching over 7 bases. This CDR3 has 14 residues. The germline V gene has CDR1 LGHNA and CDR2 YSLEER. Trimming took 4 bases from V and 5 from J; bases not matched to a gene: 7. The CDR3 is CASSRGQEKYGYTF. In DNA, the CDR3 is TGCGCCAGCAGCCGTGGACAGGAGAAATATGGCTACACCTTC.

The chain links TRBV6-1 to TRBJ1-2; no clear D. CDR3 length: 13 residues. Trimming took 6 bases from V and 6 from J, leaving 14 bases between them. Per germline, CDR1 MNHNS and CDR2 SASEGT. CDR3 residues: CASRTHDLNGYTF. The CDR3 nucleotides read TGTGCCAGCAGGACCCACGACCTCAATGGCTACACCTTC.

V usage is TRBV27 and J usage is TRBJ2-1; perhaps TRBD1 as D (6 bases). In germline, CDR1 is MNHEY, CDR2 SMNVEV (reference sequence). V gave up 8 bases and J gave up 7 bases, with 24 bases separating them. The CDR3 sequence is 16 residues long. The CDR3 region is CASRAISRGQTNEQFF. In DNA form, the CDR3 reads TGTGCCAGCCGTGCAATCTCACGGGGACAAACTAATGAGCAGTTCTTC.

This chain connects TRBV15 to TRBJ2-1; D gene unclear. V was shortened by 1 base and J by 4 bases, with 5 bases between the two germline ends. The CDR3 has 13 amino acids. Germline assignment: CDR1 LNHNV and CDR2 YYDKDF (reference sequence). This CDR3 is CATSRAKYNEQFF. CDR3 nucleotide sequence: TGTGCCACCAGCAGAGCCAAGTACAATGAGCAGTTCTTC.